The present entry profiles one TCR beta chain with its context. This entry belongs to a study of cytomegalovirus exposure and HLA in healthy donors. The PCR contained 60 Vbeta and 13 Jbeta primers. Sequencing used immunoSEQ multiplex PCR; TCRdb keeps in-frame clones, though not all of them. The table records around 99,000 clones, under 85% of them present only once. This CDR3 is 14 amino acids long. After removal of 6 bases from V and 7 bases from J, the junction contained 9 bases not matched to a gene. Germline values: CDR1 LNHDA, CDR2 SQIVND (reference sequence). The genes are TRBV19 and TRBJ2-7; 10 bases are a match to TRBD1. The sample comprised PBMCs. The sequence was obtained from a male donor in good health and CMV-seronegative. The CDR3 loop reads CASRSRQGAGEQYF. CDR3 nucleotides: TGTGCCAGTAGGTCACGACAGGGGGCAGGTGAGCAGTACTTC.